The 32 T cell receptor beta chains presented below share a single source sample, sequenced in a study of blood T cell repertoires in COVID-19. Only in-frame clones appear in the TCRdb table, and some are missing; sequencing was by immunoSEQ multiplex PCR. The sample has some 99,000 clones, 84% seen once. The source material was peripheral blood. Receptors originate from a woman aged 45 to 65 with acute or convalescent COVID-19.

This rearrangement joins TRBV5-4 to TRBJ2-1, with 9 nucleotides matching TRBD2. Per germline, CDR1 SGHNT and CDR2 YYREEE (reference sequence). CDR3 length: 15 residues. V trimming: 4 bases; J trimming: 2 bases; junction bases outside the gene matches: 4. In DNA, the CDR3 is TGTGCCAGCAGCCCGGGACTAGCTACCTACAATGAGCAGTTCTTC. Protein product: CASSPGLATYNEQFF.

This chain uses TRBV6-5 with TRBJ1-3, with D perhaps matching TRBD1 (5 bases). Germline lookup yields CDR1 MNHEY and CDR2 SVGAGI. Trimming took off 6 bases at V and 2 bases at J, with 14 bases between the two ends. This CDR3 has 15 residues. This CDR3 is CASSRAGSAGNTIYF. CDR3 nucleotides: TGTGCCAGCAGCCGAGCAGGGTCTGCTGGAAACACCATATATTTT.

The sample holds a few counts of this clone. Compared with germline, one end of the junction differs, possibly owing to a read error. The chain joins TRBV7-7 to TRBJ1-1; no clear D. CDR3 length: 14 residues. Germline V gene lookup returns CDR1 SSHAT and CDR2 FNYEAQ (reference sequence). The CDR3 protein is CASSPYGLNTEAFF. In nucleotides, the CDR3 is TGTGCTAGCAGCCCCTATGGGCTGAACACTGAAGCTTTCTTT.

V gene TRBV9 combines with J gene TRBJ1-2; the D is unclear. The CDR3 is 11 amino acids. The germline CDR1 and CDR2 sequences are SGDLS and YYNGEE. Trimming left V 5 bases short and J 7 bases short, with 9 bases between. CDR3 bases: TGTGCCAGCAGGAGCGAGGGTGGCTACACCTTC. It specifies CASRSEGGYTF. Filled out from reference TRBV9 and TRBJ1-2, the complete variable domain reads DSGVTQTPKHLITATGQRVTLRCSPRSGDLSVYWYQQSLDQGLQFLIQYYNGEERAKGNILERFSAQQFPDLHSELNLSSLELGDSALYFCASRSEGGYTFGSGTRLTVV.

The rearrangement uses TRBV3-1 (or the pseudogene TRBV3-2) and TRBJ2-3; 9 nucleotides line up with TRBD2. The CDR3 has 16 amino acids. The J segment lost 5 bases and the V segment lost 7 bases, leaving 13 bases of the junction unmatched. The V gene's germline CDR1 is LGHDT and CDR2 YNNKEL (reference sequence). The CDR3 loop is CASTKRIAGAGDTQYF. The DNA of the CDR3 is TGTGCCAGCACCAAGCGTATAGCGGGGGCCGGAGATACGCAGTATTTT.

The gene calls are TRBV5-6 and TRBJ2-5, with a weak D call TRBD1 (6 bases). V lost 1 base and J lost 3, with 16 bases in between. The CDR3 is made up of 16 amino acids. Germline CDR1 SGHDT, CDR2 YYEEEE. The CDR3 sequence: CASSLSQGTGKETQYF. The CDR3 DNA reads TGTGCCAGCAGCTTGTCACAGGGTACGGGAAAAGAGACCCAGTACTTC.

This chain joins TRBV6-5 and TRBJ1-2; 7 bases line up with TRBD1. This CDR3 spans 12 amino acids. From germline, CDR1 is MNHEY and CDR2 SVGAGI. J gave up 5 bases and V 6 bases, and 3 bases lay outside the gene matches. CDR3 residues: CASSPTGYGYTF. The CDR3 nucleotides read TGTGCCAGCAGCCCGACAGGGTATGGCTACACCTTC.

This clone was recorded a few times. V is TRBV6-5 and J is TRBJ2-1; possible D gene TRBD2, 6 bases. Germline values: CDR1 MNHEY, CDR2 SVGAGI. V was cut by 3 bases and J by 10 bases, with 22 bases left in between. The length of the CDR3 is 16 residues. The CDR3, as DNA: TGTGCCAGCAGTTATCGTGGGACTTCATACAATGGGGAGCAGTTCTTC. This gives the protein CASSYRGTSYNGEQFF.

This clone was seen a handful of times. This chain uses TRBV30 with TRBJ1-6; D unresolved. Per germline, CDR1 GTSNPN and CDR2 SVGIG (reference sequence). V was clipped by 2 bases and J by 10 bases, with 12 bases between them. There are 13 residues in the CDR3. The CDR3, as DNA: TGTGCCTGGAGTTTCAATCTAGGATCACCCCTCCACTTT. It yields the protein CAWSFNLGSPLHF.

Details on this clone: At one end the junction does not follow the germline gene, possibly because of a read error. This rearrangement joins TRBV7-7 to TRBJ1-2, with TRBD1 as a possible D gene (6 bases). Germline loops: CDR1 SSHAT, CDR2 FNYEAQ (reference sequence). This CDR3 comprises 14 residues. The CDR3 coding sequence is TGTGCTAGCAGGAAGGCAGGGGATGACTATGGCTACACCTTC. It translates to CASRKAGDDYGYTF.

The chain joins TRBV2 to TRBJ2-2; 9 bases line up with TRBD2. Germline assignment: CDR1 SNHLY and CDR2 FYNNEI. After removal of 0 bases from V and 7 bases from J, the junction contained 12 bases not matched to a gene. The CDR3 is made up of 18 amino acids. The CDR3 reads CASSEAGVRGGRGGELFF. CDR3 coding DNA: TGTGCCAGCAGTGAAGCAGGGGTGCGGGGGGGCCGTGGCGGGGAGCTGTTTTTT.

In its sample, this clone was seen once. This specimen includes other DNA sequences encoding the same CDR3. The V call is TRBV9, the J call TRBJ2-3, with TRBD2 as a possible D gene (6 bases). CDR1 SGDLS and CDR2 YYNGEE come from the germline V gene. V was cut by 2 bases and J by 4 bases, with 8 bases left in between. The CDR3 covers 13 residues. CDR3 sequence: CASSVTGADTQYF. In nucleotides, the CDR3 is TGTGCCAGCAGCGTTACGGGGGCAGATACGCAGTATTTT.

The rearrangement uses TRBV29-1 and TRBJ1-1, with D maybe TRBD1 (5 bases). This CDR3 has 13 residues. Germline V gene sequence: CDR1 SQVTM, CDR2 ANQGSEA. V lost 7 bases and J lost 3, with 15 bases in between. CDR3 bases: TGCAGCGCCCGCAGGGAGGGGTACACTGAAGCTTTCTTT. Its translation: CSARREGYTEAFF. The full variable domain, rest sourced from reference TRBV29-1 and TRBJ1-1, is SAVISQKPSRDICQRGTSLTIQCQVDSQVTMMFWYRQQPGQSLTLIATANQGSEATYESGFVIDKFPISRPNLTFSTLTVSNMSPEDSSIYLCSARREGYTEAFFGQGTRLTVV.

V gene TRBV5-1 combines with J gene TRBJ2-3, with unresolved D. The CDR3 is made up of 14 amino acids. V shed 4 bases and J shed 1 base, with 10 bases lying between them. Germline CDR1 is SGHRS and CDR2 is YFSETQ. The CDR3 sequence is CASSVRSGTDTQYF. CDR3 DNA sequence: TGCGCCAGCAGCGTGAGGAGCGGCACAGATACGCAGTATTTT.

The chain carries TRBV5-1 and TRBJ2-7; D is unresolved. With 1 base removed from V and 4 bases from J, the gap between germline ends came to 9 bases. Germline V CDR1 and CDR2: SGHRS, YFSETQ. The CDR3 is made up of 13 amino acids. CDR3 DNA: TGCGCCAGCAGCTTGACCCTCCAGTACGAGCAGTACTTC. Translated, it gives CASSLTLQYEQYF.

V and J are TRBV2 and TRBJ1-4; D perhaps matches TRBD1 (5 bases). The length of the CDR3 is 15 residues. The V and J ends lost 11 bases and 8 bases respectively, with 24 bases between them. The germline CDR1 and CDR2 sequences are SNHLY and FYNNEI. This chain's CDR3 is CASVERWGRDEKLFF. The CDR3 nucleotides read TGTGCCTCAGTGGAGAGATGGGGGAGGGACGAAAAACTGTTTTTT.

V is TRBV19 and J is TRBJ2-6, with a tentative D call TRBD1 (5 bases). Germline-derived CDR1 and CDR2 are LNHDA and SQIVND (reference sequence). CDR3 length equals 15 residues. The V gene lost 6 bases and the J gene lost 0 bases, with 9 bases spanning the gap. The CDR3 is CASSYRYSGANVLTF. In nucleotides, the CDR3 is TGTGCCAGTAGCTACAGGTACTCTGGGGCCAACGTCCTGACTTTC.

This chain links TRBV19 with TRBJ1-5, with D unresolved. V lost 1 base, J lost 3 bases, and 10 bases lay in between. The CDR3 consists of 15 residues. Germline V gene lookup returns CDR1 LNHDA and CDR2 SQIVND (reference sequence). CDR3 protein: CASSIAPGNNQPQHF. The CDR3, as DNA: TGTGCCAGTAGTATAGCGCCGGGGAACAATCAGCCCCAGCATTTT.

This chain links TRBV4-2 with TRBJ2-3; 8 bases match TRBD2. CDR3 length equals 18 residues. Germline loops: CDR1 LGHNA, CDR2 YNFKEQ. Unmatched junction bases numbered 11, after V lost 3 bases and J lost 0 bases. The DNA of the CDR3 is TGTGCCAGCAGCCAGGAACGGGGGGGGCAATCTAGCACAGATACGCAGTATTTT. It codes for CASSQERGGQSSTDTQYF.

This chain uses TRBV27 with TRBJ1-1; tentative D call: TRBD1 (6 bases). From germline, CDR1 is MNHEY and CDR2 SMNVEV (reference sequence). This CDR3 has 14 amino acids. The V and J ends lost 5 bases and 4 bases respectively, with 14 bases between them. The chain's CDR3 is CASSTLNRATEAFF. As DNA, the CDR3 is TGTGCCAGCAGTACGCTCAACAGGGCCACTGAAGCTTTCTTT.

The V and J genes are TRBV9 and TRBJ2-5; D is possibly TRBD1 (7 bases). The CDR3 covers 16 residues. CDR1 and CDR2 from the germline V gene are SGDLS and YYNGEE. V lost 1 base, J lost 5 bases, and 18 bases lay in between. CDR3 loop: CASSVTPTGDLETQYF. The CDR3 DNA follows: TGTGCCAGCAGCGTAACGCCCACAGGGGACTTGGAGACCCAGTACTTC.

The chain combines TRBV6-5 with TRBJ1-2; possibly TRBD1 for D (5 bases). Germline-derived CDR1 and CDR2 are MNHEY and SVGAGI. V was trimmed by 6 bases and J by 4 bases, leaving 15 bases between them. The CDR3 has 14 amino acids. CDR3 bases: TGTGCCAGCAGAGGACAACTCAGAGGCTATGGCTACACCTTC. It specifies CASRGQLRGYGYTF.

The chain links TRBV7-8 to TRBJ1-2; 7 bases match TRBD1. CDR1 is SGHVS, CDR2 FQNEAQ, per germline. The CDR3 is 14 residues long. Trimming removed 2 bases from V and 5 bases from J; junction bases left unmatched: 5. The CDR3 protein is CASSLNRGSYGYTF. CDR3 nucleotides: TGTGCCAGCAGCTTAAACAGGGGTTCTTATGGCTACACCTTC.

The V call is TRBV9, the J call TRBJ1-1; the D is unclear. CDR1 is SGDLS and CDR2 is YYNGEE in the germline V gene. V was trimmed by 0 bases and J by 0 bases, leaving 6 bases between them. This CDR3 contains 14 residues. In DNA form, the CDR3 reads TGTGCCAGCAGCGTAGACAGAATGAACACTGAAGCTTTCTTT. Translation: CASSVDRMNTEAFF.

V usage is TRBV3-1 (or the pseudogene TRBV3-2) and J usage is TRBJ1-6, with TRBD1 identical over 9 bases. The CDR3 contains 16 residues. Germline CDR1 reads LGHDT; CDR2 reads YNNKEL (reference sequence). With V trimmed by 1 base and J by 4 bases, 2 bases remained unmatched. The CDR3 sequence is CASSQATGGYNSPLHF. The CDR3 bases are TGTGCCAGCAGCCAAGCGACAGGGGGATATAATTCACCCCTCCACTTT.

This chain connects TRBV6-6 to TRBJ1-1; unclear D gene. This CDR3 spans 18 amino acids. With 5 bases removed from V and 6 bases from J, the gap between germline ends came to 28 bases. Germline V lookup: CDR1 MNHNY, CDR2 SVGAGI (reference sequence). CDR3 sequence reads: CASSHRGGGLSSIAEAFF. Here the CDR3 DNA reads TGTGCCAGCAGTCACCGCGGTGGAGGTCTATCTTCGATAGCTGAAGCTTTCTTT.

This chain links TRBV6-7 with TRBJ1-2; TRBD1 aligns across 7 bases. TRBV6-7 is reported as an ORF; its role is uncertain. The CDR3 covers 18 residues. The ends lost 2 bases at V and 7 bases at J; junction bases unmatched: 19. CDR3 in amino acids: CASSYPHRGGDRSGGYTF. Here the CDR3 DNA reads TGTGCCAGCAGTTACCCTCACAGGGGAGGTGATAGGTCGGGTGGCTACACCTTC.

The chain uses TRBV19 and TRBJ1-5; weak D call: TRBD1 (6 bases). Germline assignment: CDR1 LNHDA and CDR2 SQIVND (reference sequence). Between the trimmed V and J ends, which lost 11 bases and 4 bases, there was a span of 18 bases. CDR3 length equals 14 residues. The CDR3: CAVHSGQLNQPQHF. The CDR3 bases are TGTGCCGTACATTCCGGACAGCTAAATCAGCCCCAGCATTTT.

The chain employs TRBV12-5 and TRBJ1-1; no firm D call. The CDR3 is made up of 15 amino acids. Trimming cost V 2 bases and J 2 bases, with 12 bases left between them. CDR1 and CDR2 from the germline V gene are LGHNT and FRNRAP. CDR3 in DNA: TGTGCTAGTGGTTTGCCCGCGGGCAGTAACACTGAAGCTTTCTTT. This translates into CASGLPAGSNTEAFF.

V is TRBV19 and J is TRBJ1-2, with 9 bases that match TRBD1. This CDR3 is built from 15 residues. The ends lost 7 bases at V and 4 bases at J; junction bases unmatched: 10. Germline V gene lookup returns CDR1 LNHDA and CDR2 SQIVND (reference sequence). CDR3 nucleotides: TGTGCCAGTAACCCCGGGACAGGGAATACCTATGGCTACACCTTC. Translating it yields CASNPGTGNTYGYTF.

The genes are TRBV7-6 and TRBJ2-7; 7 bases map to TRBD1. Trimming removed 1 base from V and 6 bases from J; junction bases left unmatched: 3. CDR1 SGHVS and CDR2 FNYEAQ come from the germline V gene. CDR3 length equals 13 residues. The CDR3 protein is CASSLGWDSEQYF. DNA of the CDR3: TGTGCCAGCAGCTTAGGATGGGACAGCGAGCAGTACTTC.

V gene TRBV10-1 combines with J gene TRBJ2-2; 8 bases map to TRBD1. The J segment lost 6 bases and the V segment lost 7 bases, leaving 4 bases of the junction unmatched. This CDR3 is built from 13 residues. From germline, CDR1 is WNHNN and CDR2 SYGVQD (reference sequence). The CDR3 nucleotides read TGCGCCAGCACGGACAGGGTATCCGGGGAGCTGTTTTTT. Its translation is CASTDRVSGELFF.